Below, 24 T cell receptor beta chains from the same sample are listed, as sequenced in a study of tissue T cells after allogeneic stem cell transplantation. Libraries were prepared by immunoSEQ multiplex PCR; TCRdb keeps only in-frame clonotypes and omits some of them. Here the sample spans about 2,000 clones, around 50% being singletons. As for time point: mouse harvest day 14 after allogeneic transplant. Mouse grafts combined 10^7 T-cell-depleted bone marrow cells with 10^6 splenic CD5+ T cells. The source material was liver tissue. All receptors derive from a female BALB/c mouse given C57BL/6 T cells with graft-versus-host disease after an allogeneic hematopoietic cell transplant.

As concerns this clone: Gene names and germline refer to mouse. The read halts 1 residue ahead of the CDR3 end, with the missing end drawn from the germline J gene. This chain uses TRBV16 with TRBJ1-2; weak D call: TRBD1 (5 bases). This CDR3 is 12 amino acids long. The V gene lost 4 bases and the J gene lost 6 bases, with 9 bases spanning the gap. CDR1 and CDR2 (germline): SGHSA, FRNQAP. The CDR3 is CASSSTGTDYTF. The DNA read from the CDR3 is TGTGCAAGCAGCTCAACAGGAACCGACTACACC.

This clone is deemed hyperexpanded (1% or more). The gene symbols are mouse symbols. Coverage ceases 1 residue before the CDR3 finishes, and the germline J gene fills in the end. This same CDR3 is encoded by further DNA sequences in the sample. The rearrangement links TRBV29 to TRBJ2-7; the match to TRBD1 covers 10 bases. Trimming removed 4 bases from V and 7 bases from J; junction bases left unmatched: 4. This CDR3 region has 13 residues. Germline V gene lookup returns CDR1 MSHET and CDR2 SYDVDS. The CDR3 bases that were read are TGTGCTAGCAGTTCAGGGACAGGGGACGAACAGTAC. This sequence encodes CASSSGTGDEQY. The entire CDR3 is CASSSGTGDEQYF.

This clone was detected a few times. Gene names refer to mouse genes. The read ends 1 residue shy of where the CDR3 ends; the end is completed using the germline J gene. V is TRBV3 and J is TRBJ1-2; 8 bases are shared with TRBD1. The CDR3 has 15 residues. The germline V gene encodes CDR1 SNHLY and CDR2 FYNGKV (reference sequence). J was trimmed by 0 bases and V by 2 bases; bases with no gene match: 2. The CDR3: CASSLRQGSNSDYTF. Partial CDR3 DNA: TGTGCCAGCAGCTTACGACAGGGGTCAAACTCCGACTACACC.

Note on this clone: Gene names are the mouse ones. The CDR3 goes on 1 residue after the read ends, and that part is filled in from the germline J gene. The chain has TRBV3 and TRBJ1-1, with D possibly TRBD1 on 5 matching bases. Looked up from germline, CDR1 is SNHLY and CDR2 is FYNGKV (reference sequence). Trimming removed 5 bases from V and 0 bases from J, with 7 bases in between. The CDR3 contains 13 residues. CDR3 protein: CASSMTANTEVFF. CDR3 bases read: TGTGCCAGCAGCATGACAGCAAACACAGAAGTCTTC.

A few counts support this clone. Mouse gene names and germline throughout. The read finishes 1 residue shy of the CDR3 end, and the germline J gene is used to complete it. The gene calls are TRBV13-3 and TRBJ2-5; D remains unclear. The V end was cut by 5 bases, the J end by 2 bases, with 3 bases between. Germline values: CDR1 NNHDY, CDR2 SYVADS. There are 11 residues in the CDR3. The sequenced CDR3 bases are TGTGCCAGCAGCCTCCAAGACACCCAGTAC. This codes for CASSLQDTQY. The full-length CDR3 reads as CASSLQDTQYF.

Comment on this clone: The junction shows a germline mismatch at one end, possibly a read error. The gene names here belong to mouse. Read data end 1 residue before the CDR3 end; the end is taken from the germline J gene. The chain couples TRBV13-3 to TRBJ1-3, with TRBD1 as a possible D gene (6 bases). Germline V lookup: CDR1 NNHDY, CDR2 SYVADS. The CDR3 runs 15 residues. The CDR3 here is CASSGGAHSVNTLYF. The sequenced part of the CDR3 DNA is TGTGCCAGCAGTGGGGGGGCCCATTCTGTAAATACGCTCTAT.

There are a few counts of this clone. Gene names and germline match the mouse. The CDR3 loop reads CASSDGGGEQYF. The covered CDR3 bases are TGTGCCAGCAGTGATGGGGGAGGGGAACAGTAC. The gene calls are TRBV13-1 and TRBJ2-7; D remains ambiguous. The read is 1 residue too short to cover the CDR3 end, so that end is filled in from the germline J gene. CDR1 is NSHNY, CDR2 SYGAGN, per germline. The CDR3 runs 12 residues. With 0 bases removed from V and 7 bases from J, the gap between germline ends came to 8 bases.

As for this clone: Genes and germline come from the mouse. The read ends 1 residue early relative to the CDR3; the germline J gene fills the gap. The chain carries TRBV21 and TRBJ1-2, with 7 bases lining up with TRBD1. TRBV21 is an ORF; its function is uncertain. V gave up 2 bases and J gave up 1 base; unmatched junction bases: 4. The CDR3 consists of 15 residues. The CDR3 reads CASSQRQGGNSDYTF. The CDR3 DNA, read in part, is TGTGCTAGCAGTCAAAGGCAGGGGGGAAACTCCGACTACACC.

On this clone: These gene names are mouse names. The read stops 1 residue short of the end of the CDR3; the missing end is completed from the germline J gene. This chain uses TRBV19 with TRBJ2-7; 9 positions agree with TRBD2. The CDR3 totals 12 residues. The V and J ends lost 5 bases and 7 bases, in that order; junction bases with no gene match: 4. CDR1 is FNHDT, CDR2 SITEND, per germline (reference sequence). The CDR3 here is CASRTGGLEQYF. The sequenced CDR3 bases are TGTGCCAGCAGGACTGGGGGTTTGGAACAGTAC.

Of note for this clone: Here the gene names and germline are mouse. The read finishes 1 residue shy of the CDR3 end, and the germline J gene is used to complete it. The gene calls are TRBV5 and TRBJ1-2; 9 nucleotides line up with TRBD1. CDR3 length: 14 amino acids. V was pared by 5 bases and J by 5 bases, with 6 bases of the junction left unmatched. Germline V gives CDR1 LGHNA, CDR2 YNLKQL (reference sequence). Here the CDR3 reads CASSSQQGASDYTF. The sequenced CDR3 bases are TGTGCCAGCAGCTCCCAACAGGGGGCATCCGACTACACC.

This clone is labeled as medium-sized. The listed genes are named as in mouse. The read falls 1 residue short of the CDR3 end, and the missing part is taken from the germline J gene. The chain uses TRBV4 and TRBJ2-5; TRBD2 matches at 8 bases. The CDR3 sequence is 14 residues long. V lost 4 bases to trimming and J lost 3 bases; unmatched junction nucleotides: 3. CDR1 LGHDT and CDR2 YNNKQL come from the germline V gene (reference sequence). The sequenced part of the CDR3 DNA is TGTGCCAGCAGCTCGACTGGGGCTCAAGACACCCAGTAC. Translated, it gives CASSSTGAQDTQY. The entire CDR3 reads CASSSTGAQDTQYF.

Judged by abundance, this clone is large. The genes are named according to mouse. Coverage ceases 1 residue before the CDR3 finishes, and the germline J gene fills in the end. This chain uses TRBV14 with TRBJ2-7; TRBD2 matches at 9 bases. Germline CDR1 reads SGHDT; CDR2 reads FRDEAV. Germline trimming cut 6 bases from V and 6 bases from J; bases unmatched to any gene: 1. The CDR3 is made up of 11 amino acids. The CDR3 here is CASNWGAEQYF. Incomplete CDR3 DNA: TGTGCCAGCAACTGGGGGGCTGAACAGTAC. Full variable domain (remainder filled in from reference TRBV14 and TRBJ2-7): EAGVTQSPRYAVLQEGQAVSFWCDPISGHDTLYWYQQPRDQGPQLLVYFRDEAVIDNSQLPSDRFSAVRPKGTNSTLKIQSAKQGDTATYLCASNWGAEQYFGPGTRLTVL.

Note on this clone: Gene names refer to mouse genes. Coverage ceases 1 residue before the CDR3 finishes, and the germline J gene fills in the end. The rearrangement links TRBV13-3 to TRBJ2-7; 8 bases are a match to TRBD2. The CDR3 sequence is 16 residues long. V gave up 6 bases and J gave up 3 bases; unmatched junction bases: 14. Germline values: CDR1 NNHDY, CDR2 SYVADS. The chain's CDR3 is CASTRQASGGFYEQYF. The DNA read from the CDR3 is TGTGCCAGCACCCGACAGGCCTCTGGGGGGTTCTATGAACAGTAC.

On this clone: Gene names denote mouse genes. The CDR3 extends 1 residue past the end of the read, so its final part is completed from the germline J gene. This chain joins TRBV26 and TRBJ2-4; the D gene is possibly TRBD1 (6 bases). This CDR3 region has 13 residues. Germline V lookup: CDR1 KGHPV, CDR2 FQNQEV (reference sequence). The germline V and J ends were trimmed by 4 bases and 4 bases, with 9 bases remaining between them. CDR3 region: CASSPGQENTLYF. The CDR3 DNA, read in part, is TGTGCCAGCAGTCCGGGACAAGAAAACACCTTGTAC.

Remarks on this clone: The gene names given are mouse names. Read sequence stops 1 residue before the CDR3 end, and the germline J gene provides the missing end. This chain joins TRBV12-2 and TRBJ2-4; 10 nucleotides line up with TRBD2. V gave up 4 bases and J gave up 0 bases; unmatched junction bases: 3. The CDR3 is 15 residues long. Germline V gives CDR1 SGHLS, CDR2 HYDKME. The CDR3 bases that were read are TGTGCCAGCTCGCGGACTGGGGGTAGTCAAAACACCTTGTAC. Protein product: CASSRTGGSQNTLY. The CDR3, in full, reads CASSRTGGSQNTLYF.

This clone has just a few counts. Gene and germline names: mouse. The observed sequence ends 1 residue before the CDR3 terminus, with the missing tail filled in from the germline J gene. The V call is TRBV13-1, the J call TRBJ2-7; no clear D gene. Trimming left V 2 bases short and J 0 bases short, with 9 bases between. This CDR3 region has 14 residues. Germline V gene lookup returns CDR1 NSHNY and CDR2 SYGAGN. This CDR3 reads CASSEPVSSYEQYF. CDR3 DNA (partial): TGTGCCAGCAGTGAGCCTGTGAGCTCCTATGAACAGTAC.

As regards this clone: The gene names here belong to mouse. The CDR3 goes on 1 residue after the read ends, and that part is filled in from the germline J gene. The rearrangement uses TRBV26 and TRBJ2-4; a weak D match, TRBD1 (5 bases). Trimming cost V 4 bases and J 1 base, with 6 bases left between them. Looked up from germline, CDR1 is KGHPV and CDR2 is FQNQEV (reference sequence). CDR3 length equals 13 residues. CDR3 sequence: CASSPRGQNTLYF. CDR3 DNA (partial): TGTGCCAGCAGTCCCAGGGGTCAAAACACCTTGTAC.

This clone is large by share. Any gene name here is a mouse gene name. The missing CDR3 end, 1 residue past where the read stops, is filled in from the germline J gene. The V call is TRBV4, the J call TRBJ2-4; 13 bases line up with TRBD2. V trimming: 4 bases; J trimming: 0 bases; junction bases outside the gene matches: 1. Germline V CDR1 and CDR2: LGHDT, YNNKQL (reference sequence). The CDR3 is made up of 16 amino acids. The sequenced CDR3 bases are TGTGCCAGCAGCTTGGGACTGGGGGGGAGTCAAAACACCTTGTAC. It codes for CASSLGLGGSQNTLY. The full CDR3 sequence reads CASSLGLGGSQNTLYF.

Comment on this clone: The gene names given are mouse names. The read ends 1 residue shy of where the CDR3 ends; the end is completed using the germline J gene. V and J are TRBV29 and TRBJ2-5, with D possibly matching TRBD1 (5 bases). Germline V gives CDR1 MSHET, CDR2 SYDVDS. The V gene lost 3 bases and the J gene lost 3 bases, with 10 bases spanning the gap. The CDR3 runs 14 residues. The DNA read from the CDR3 is TGTGCTAGCAGTTTCTCAGGGATACAAGACACCCAGTAC. This gives the protein CASSFSGIQDTQY. The CDR3 as a whole reads CASSFSGIQDTQYF.

By share, this clone ranks as large (0.1 to 1%). Each gene name is a mouse one. The read comes to an end 1 residue before the CDR3 does, leaving the germline J gene to fill in the end. This rearrangement joins TRBV20 to TRBJ2-1; D is unclear. This CDR3 spans 11 amino acids. The germline CDR1 and CDR2 sequences are GFQATS and STVNSAI. V was trimmed by 6 bases and J by 4 bases, leaving 7 bases between them. The CDR3 bases that were read are TGTGGTGCCCAAATATATGCTGAGCAGTTC. Translating it yields CGAQIYAEQF. The whole CDR3 reads CGAQIYAEQFF.

To note about this clone: A far larger clone is one nucleotide away, so this likely arose from a read error. Each gene name is a mouse one. The CDR3 end is not reached by the read, which stops 1 residue before it; the germline J gene fills it in. The sample has other DNA sequences that encode this CDR3 too. This chain links TRBV4 with TRBJ2-5; no clear D. This CDR3 comprises 11 residues. Trimming pared 4 bases from V and 6 bases from J, leaving 5 bases between. CDR1 and CDR2 from the germline V gene are LGHDT and YNNKQL (reference sequence). The sequenced CDR3 bases are TGTGCCAGCAGCTGGGTCGACACCCAGTAC. Its translation is CASSWVDTQY. The CDR3 reads in full as CASSWVDTQYF.

With regard to this clone: Genes and germline come from the mouse. Coverage ceases 1 residue before the CDR3 finishes, and the germline J gene fills in the end. V usage is TRBV4 and J usage is TRBJ2-5; TRBD1 matches at 7 bases. Trimming took 4 bases from V and 5 from J; bases not matched to a gene: 3. CDR1 and CDR2 from the germline V gene are LGHDT and YNNKQL (reference sequence). The CDR3 consists of 13 residues. The CDR3 loop is CASSFRDRDTQYF. The sequenced CDR3 bases are TGTGCCAGCAGCTTCCGGGACAGAGACACCCAGTAC.

Comments on this clone: The germline and genes are mouse ones. Read data end 1 residue before the CDR3 end; the end is taken from the germline J gene. The rearrangement joins TRBV3 to TRBJ2-4; 11 nucleotides match TRBD2. The germline gives CDR1 SNHLY, CDR2 FYNGKV (reference sequence). The CDR3 runs 17 residues. V was clipped by 3 bases and J by 0 bases; unmatched bases: 5. Incomplete CDR3 DNA: TGTGCCAGCAGCTTGACTGGGGGGGTGTCTAGTCAAAACACCTTGTAC. Translation: CASSLTGGVSSQNTLY. The whole CDR3 protein is CASSLTGGVSSQNTLYF.

On this clone itself: Gene names are mouse gene names. The read ends 1 residue shy of where the CDR3 ends; the end is completed using the germline J gene. The V gene is TRBV26, the J gene TRBJ1-3, with D unresolved. With 2 bases removed from V and 0 bases from J, the gap between germline ends came to 5 bases. The length of the CDR3 is 14 residues. Germline V CDR1 and CDR2: KGHPV, FQNQEV (reference sequence). The sequenced part of the CDR3 DNA is TGTGCCAGCAGTCTGACACATTCTGGAAATACGCTCTAT. Translation gives CASSLTHSGNTLY. The whole CDR3 protein is CASSLTHSGNTLYF.